This record looks at one T cell receptor (beta chain) sequence and its context. The sample belongs to a study of T cells in Graves' hyperthyroidism and ophthalmopathy. The CDR3 regions of TCR beta were amplified from RNA transcripts. An initial round of RT-PCR targeting the TCR CDR3 relied on the HTBI primer set. Each CDR3 protein is one row after TCRdb ran MiXCR on the multiplex PCR reads. Among hundreds of thousands of distinct CDR3 sequences, roughly 14% were seen once, and the ten largest hold around 4%. CDR1 and CDR2 (germline): MNHEY, SVGAGI. The V and J ends lost 0 bases and 5 bases respectively, with 11 bases between them. The length of the CDR3 is 14 residues. The study based diagnoses on clinical symptoms, serum thyroxine and TRAb, thyroid ultrasound and orbital computed tomography.

This TCR came from a woman aged 40 to 50 with Graves' ophthalmopathy. The chain couples TRBV6-5 to TRBJ2-7, with D perhaps TRBD1 or TRBD2 (6 bases each). The specimen was blood. In DNA, the CDR3 is TGTGCCAGCAGTTACTCACCAGGGGAGGACGAGCAGTACTTC. Protein product: CASSYSPGEDEQYF.